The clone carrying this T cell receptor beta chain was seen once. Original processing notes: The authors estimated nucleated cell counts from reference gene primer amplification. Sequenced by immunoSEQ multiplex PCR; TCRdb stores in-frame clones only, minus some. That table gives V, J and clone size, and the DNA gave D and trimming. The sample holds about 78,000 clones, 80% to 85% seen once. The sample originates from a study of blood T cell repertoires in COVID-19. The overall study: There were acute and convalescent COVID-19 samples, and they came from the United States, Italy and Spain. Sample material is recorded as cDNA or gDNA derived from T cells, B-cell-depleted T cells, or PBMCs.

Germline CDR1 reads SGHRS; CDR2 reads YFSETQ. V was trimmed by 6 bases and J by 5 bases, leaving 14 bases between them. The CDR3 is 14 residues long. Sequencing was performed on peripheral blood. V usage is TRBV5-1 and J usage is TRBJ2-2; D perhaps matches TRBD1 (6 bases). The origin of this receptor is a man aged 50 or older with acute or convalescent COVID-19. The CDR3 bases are TGCGCCAGCACCCCCCCGGGGACAACCGGGGAGCTGTTTTTT. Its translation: CASTPPGTTGELFF.